These 3 T cell receptor beta chains were sequenced from one sample in a study of vaccination and CD4 T cells after COVID-19. Sequenced with the Oncomine TCR Beta short-read assay was DNA taken from cultured CD4+ T cells. One entry per CDR3 protein results from TCRdb running MiXCR on the PCR reads. The profile covers some 20,000 distinct CDR3 sequences, with roughly 71% appearing a single time and under 10% taken by the ten largest. No antigen has been assigned to these receptors. Treatment meaning: approximately 9-day PBMC culture with coronavirus spike peptide pools or control peptides (ViraFEST assay). Sequencing input: CD4+ T cells from blood, cultured in vitro. These receptors all stem from a human donor who had recovered from COVID-19.

The gene calls are TRBV7-2 and TRBJ2-2; the match to TRBD1 covers 8 bases. The CDR3 extends over 17 amino acids. Germline V gives CDR1 SGHTA, CDR2 FQGNSA. The trim removed 4 bases at V and 0 bases at J, leaving 7 bases unmatched. CDR3 coding DNA: TGTGCCAGCAGCTCTCCTAGGACAGGGCCGAACACCGGGGAGCTGTTTTTT. Translation: CASSSPRTGPNTGELFF.

The V call is TRBV20-1, the J call TRBJ2-1; weak D call: TRBD2 (6 bases). Germline CDR1 DFQATT, CDR2 SNEGSKA (reference sequence). Trimming removed 5 bases at V and 3 bases at J, with 11 bases between. This CDR3 contains 13 residues. The CDR3 loop reads CSAGLANYNEQFF. CDR3 DNA sequence: TGCAGTGCTGGTCTAGCGAACTACAATGAGCAGTTCTTC.

This clonotype was observed once. This chain uses TRBV29-1 with TRBJ1-1, with D possibly matching TRBD1 (5 bases). The CDR3 sequence is 15 residues long. Trimming removed 6 bases from V and 8 bases from J, with 25 bases in between. From germline, CDR1 is SQVTM and CDR2 ANQGSEA. The CDR3 loop reads CSVCRERRPGGEAFF. CDR3 DNA sequence: TGCAGCGTCTGCAGGGAACGCCGACCGGGGGGAGAAGCTTTCTTT.